This T cell receptor (beta chain) was found in a study of response to subunit inactivated influenza vaccine. Broader study findings: A suggestion made by the authors is that each seasonal influenza vaccination recruits few new T cells.

TCRdb analysed the RT-PCR reads with MiXCR anew, one entry per CDR3 protein. The sample lists approximately 530,000 distinct CDR3 sequences, approximately 7.8% occurring once. V lost 3 bases and J lost 7, with 17 bases in between. This CDR3 region has 14 residues. CDR1 is SGHRS, CDR2 YFSETQ, per germline. For this clonotype: The antigen is unknown.

The source was PBMCs from blood, collected around 2 years after vaccination. This rearrangement joins TRBV5-1 to TRBJ2-7; D is tentatively TRBD1 or TRBD2 (5 bases each). The source is a man aged 50 to 75 who received an inactivated influenza vaccine. The CDR3 DNA reads TGCGCCAGCAGCTCGGGGACCCCAACGGGGGAGCAGTACTTC. This codes for CASSSGTPTGEQYF.